Listed here is a single T cell receptor (beta chain). Antigen specificity is unknown. Trimming pared 4 bases from V and 4 bases from J, leaving 13 bases between. The CDR3 has 14 amino acids. Germline V gene sequence: CDR1 SEHNR, CDR2 FQNEAQ (reference sequence). This entry comes from a study of beta chain features in type 1 diabetes. Study background: The patients were much like the healthy donors in age, gender and cell yields. Regarding the study as a whole: cDNA-based sequencing might over-represent cells highly expressing TCR. Comparison showed that naive, central memory and Treg TCRB repertoires appeared more similar among patients than among healthy donors.

Of the isolated RNA, all was reverse transcribed, and so the sequenced material was expressed TCRB transcripts. Clones were sequenced by immunoSEQ multiplex PCR, and TCRdb holds only the in-frame ones, with some missing. Altogether 150,000 or so clones are present, about 8.7% being singletons, with the ten largest covering around 0.63%. Each donor gave one heparinised blood draw averaging roughly 120 mL. The rearrangement joins TRBV7-9 to TRBJ1-2; a possible D gene is TRBD1 (5 bases). Sequencing was carried out using central memory CD4+ T cells from blood. This receptor was identified in a man between 18 and 35 years old in good health. CDR3 sequence reads: CASSSTVSGYGYTF. The CDR3 DNA follows: TGTGCCAGCAGCTCGACAGTTTCCGGCTATGGCTACACCTTC.